Sequencing of this T cell receptor (beta chain) was carried out in a study of blood T cell repertoires in COVID-19. Repertoires were generated with immunoSEQ multiplex PCR, while TCRdb's copy carries only in-frame clones and drops some. The table has about 140,000 clones, roughly 86% seen once. The sample was peripheral blood. The TCR comes from a human donor in a cohort sampled during active COVID-19.

The CDR3 reads CASSQDAASGYQTLNTQYF. The CDR3 nucleotides are TGTGCCAGCAGCCAAGATGCGGCTAGCGGGTATCAGACACTCAATACGCAGTATTTT. This sequence joins TRBV4-2 and TRBJ2-3; 8 bases are shared with TRBD2. The CDR3 extends over 19 amino acids. Germline loops: CDR1 LGHNA, CDR2 YNFKEQ. V trimming: 0 bases; J trimming: 7 bases; junction bases outside the gene matches: 18.